The 18 T cell receptor beta chains below all came from one sample that was sequenced in a study of CD8+CD57+ T cells in acquired aplastic anemia. Those patients picked for sequencing had displayed CD8+CD57+ cell expansion on flow cytometry. For CDR3 and TCR beta VDJ profiling, genomic DNA was the template used. TCRdb used MiXCR to reprocess the reads, holding one entry per CDR3 protein. This table holds about 120,000 distinct CDR3 sequences, about two fifths found once. The material sequenced was sorted CD4+, CD8+, or CD8+CD57+ T cells (not recorded which) from PBMCs. These TCRs come from a human donor with aplastic anemia.

At least ten counts were recorded for this clonotype. J is TRBJ2-5 and V is TRBV20-1; D is undetermined. Germline V lookup: CDR1 DFQATT, CDR2 SNEGSKA (reference sequence). V was shortened by 3 bases and J by 5 bases, with 10 bases between the two germline ends. The CDR3 contains 12 residues. CDR3 in DNA: TGCAGTGCTAGTCTAGTAGGGGAGACCCAGTACTTC. It specifies CSASLVGETQYF.

This clonotype was seen ten or more times. V usage is TRBV2 and J usage is TRBJ1-1; D is uncertain. CDR3 size: 13 residues. The germline gives CDR1 SNHLY, CDR2 FYNNEI. V lost 6 bases, J lost 2 bases, and 10 bases lay in between. The CDR3 loop reads CASRAEFNTEAFF. In DNA form, the CDR3 reads TGTGCCAGCAGGGCAGAGTTTAACACTGAAGCTTTCTTT.

Many counts were recorded for this clonotype. The rearrangement joins TRBV12-3 or TRBV12-4 to TRBJ1-3, with 7 bases fitting TRBD1. The CDR3 contains 15 residues. The J segment lost 4 bases and the V segment lost 6 bases, leaving 9 bases of the junction unmatched. The CDR3 reads CASSKTGTWGNTIYF. CDR3 coding DNA: TGTGCCAGCAGCAAGACAGGGACCTGGGGAAACACCATATATTTT.

The chain is built from TRBV15 and TRBJ2-7; no reliable D call. The CDR3 is 17 amino acids. Between the trimmed V and J ends, which lost 0 bases and 12 bases, there was a span of 27 bases. The germline V gene encodes CDR1 LNHNV and CDR2 YYDKDF (reference sequence). This chain's CDR3 is CATSRDRDLTDQGRGYF. For the CDR3, the DNA is TGTGCCACCAGCAGAGATCGTGATCTGACGGACCAAGGCCGAGGGTACTTC.

This chain uses TRBV24-1 with TRBJ1-5, with TRBD1 matching 8 bases. Trimming took 5 bases from V and 1 from J; bases not matched to a gene: 9. Germline assignment: CDR1 KGHDR and CDR2 SFDVKD. The CDR3 loop spans 17 amino acids. Written as DNA, the CDR3 is TGTGCCACCAGTGCCCGCTCGACAGGGGTCAGCAATCAGCCCCAGCATTTT. It codes for CATSARSTGVSNQPQHF.

The chain uses TRBV6-1 and TRBJ2-2; D may be TRBD1 (6 bases). V lost 6 bases, J lost 0 bases, and 11 bases lay in between. The germline gives CDR1 MNHNS, CDR2 SASEGT. The CDR3 has 15 amino acids. Written as DNA, the CDR3 is TGTGCCAGCAGGAGGACAGCCACGAACACCGGGGAGCTGTTTTTT. Its translation is CASRRTATNTGELFF.

By proportion, this clonotype is medium-sized. A junction end diverges from the germline sequence, so it may reflect a read error. The V call is TRBV2, the J call TRBJ2-7; 8 nucleotides align to TRBD1. The CDR3 contains 11 residues. CDR1 SNHLY and CDR2 FYNNEI come from the germline V gene. CDR3 amino acids: CASSEAGQGRF. CDR3 sequence (DNA): TGTGCCAGCAGTGAAGCAGGACAGGGAAGGTTC.

This chain uses TRBV2 with TRBJ1-4; D is perhaps TRBD1 (6 bases). Germline CDR1 and CDR2: SNHLY and FYNNEI. The CDR3 consists of 14 residues. Trimming left V 6 bases short and J 7 bases short, with 15 bases between. The CDR3 here is CASRGTGRREKLFF. As DNA, the CDR3 is TGTGCCAGCAGGGGAACAGGGAGACGTGAAAAACTGTTTTTT.

In regard to this clonotype: A much more abundant neighbour one base away suggests this may be a read error. The chain joins TRBV12-3 or TRBV12-4 to TRBJ2-3; 11 bases agree with TRBD2. Trimming took 1 base from V and 7 from J; bases not matched to a gene: 7. CDR3 size: 16 residues. Here the CDR3 reads CASSLGTSGGRNTQYF. In DNA form, the CDR3 reads TGTGCCAGCAGTTTAGGAACTAGCGGGGGTCGAAATACGCAGTATTTT.

This chain connects TRBV10-3 to TRBJ2-5; 7 bases are a match to TRBD2. The trim removed 3 bases at V and 1 base at J, leaving 5 bases unmatched. CDR1 and CDR2 from the germline V gene are ENHRY and SYGVKD. The CDR3 totals 15 residues. CDR3 nucleotide sequence: TGTGCCATCAGTGAAAGCGGGGAGTCCCAAGAGACCCAGTACTTC. It codes for CAISESGESQETQYF.

This clonotype came up many times. The chain is built from TRBV5-8 and TRBJ1-1; 7 bases agree with TRBD1. V gave up 4 bases and J gave up 3 bases; unmatched junction bases: 9. The CDR3 is 15 residues long. CDR1 and CDR2 from the germline V gene are SGHTS and YDEGEE. The CDR3 loop is CASSIGQDHDTEAFF. CDR3 sequence (DNA): TGTGCCAGCAGCATCGGACAGGACCATGACACTGAAGCTTTCTTT.

The genes are TRBV29-1 and TRBJ2-1; TRBD2 aligns across 10 bases. Germline assignment: CDR1 SQVTM and CDR2 ANQGSEA. CDR3 size: 15 residues. With V trimmed by 6 bases and J by 4 bases, 9 bases remained unmatched. The CDR3 DNA sequence: TGCAGCGTCCCCCTGGCTAGCGGGGGTTACAATGAGCAGTTCTTC. It yields the protein CSVPLASGGYNEQFF.

The sample holds many counts of this clonotype. The CDR3: CASSHSGGGSPGVAFF. The CDR3, as DNA: TGTGCCAGCAGCCACTCCGGGGGGGGCTCCCCGGGGGTAGCTTTCTTT. This rearrangement joins TRBV7-2 to TRBJ1-1; tentative D call: TRBD1 (6 bases). With 5 bases removed from V and 10 bases from J, the gap between germline ends came to 26 bases. CDR3 length equals 16 residues. Looked up from germline, CDR1 is SGHTA and CDR2 is FQGNSA. Supplemented by reference TRBV7-2 and TRBJ1-1, the full variable domain reads GAGVSQSPSNKVTEKGKDVELRCDPISGHTALYWYRQSLGQGLEFLIYFQGNSAPDKSGLPSDRFSAERTGGSVSTLTIQRTQQEDSAVYLCASSHSGGGSPGVAFFGQGTRLTVV.

This clonotype was seen ten or more times. The chain joins TRBV6-5 to TRBJ1-2; no firm D call. This CDR3 region has 14 residues. The V gene's germline CDR1 is MNHEY and CDR2 SVGAGI. V shed 2 bases and J shed 4 bases, with 11 bases lying between them. The CDR3 loop reads CASSYSEKAYGYTF. The CDR3, as DNA: TGTGCCAGCAGTTACAGTGAGAAGGCCTATGGCTACACCTTC.

This clonotype came up many times. The rearrangement joins TRBV6-1 to TRBJ1-3; D is uncertain. There are 16 residues in the CDR3. The germline CDR1 and CDR2 sequences are MNHNS and SASEGT. Trimming left V 5 bases short and J 0 bases short, with 14 bases between. The CDR3 coding sequence is TGTGCCAGCAGTCCCCGGAAGGTGGCCTCTGGAAACACCATATATTTT. Protein product: CASSPRKVASGNTIYF.

V and J are TRBV2 and TRBJ2-3; a weak D match, TRBD2 (5 bases). The V gene's germline CDR1 is SNHLY and CDR2 FYNNEI. The CDR3 loop spans 14 amino acids. The germline V and J ends were trimmed by 9 bases and 2 bases, with 15 bases remaining between them. CDR3 DNA sequence: TGTGCCAGTGGTCCGACTACCTCCACAGATACGCAGTATTTT. It translates to CASGPTTSTDTQYF.

J is TRBJ1-6 and V is TRBV12-3 or TRBV12-4, with a tentative D call TRBD1 (5 bases). V gave up 6 bases and J gave up 7 bases, with 16 bases separating them. This CDR3 comprises 15 residues. CDR3 nucleotides: TGTGCCAGCAGGCAACAACAGGAACTAAATTCACCCCTCCACTTT. Amino acids: CASRQQQELNSPLHF.

This clonotype appeared a few times. This sequence may be a read error, since a much larger clone differs from it by one base. This chain uses TRBV20-1 with TRBJ2-3; D is possibly TRBD2 (6 bases). Trimming removed 5 bases at V and 4 bases at J, with 16 bases between. Germline CDR1 and CDR2: DFQATT and SNEGSKA (reference sequence). The CDR3 has 14 amino acids. As DNA, the CDR3 is TGCAGTGCTCGCGGGGTTCAGAGTTCAGATACGCAGTATTTT. Its protein is CSARGVQSSDTQYF.